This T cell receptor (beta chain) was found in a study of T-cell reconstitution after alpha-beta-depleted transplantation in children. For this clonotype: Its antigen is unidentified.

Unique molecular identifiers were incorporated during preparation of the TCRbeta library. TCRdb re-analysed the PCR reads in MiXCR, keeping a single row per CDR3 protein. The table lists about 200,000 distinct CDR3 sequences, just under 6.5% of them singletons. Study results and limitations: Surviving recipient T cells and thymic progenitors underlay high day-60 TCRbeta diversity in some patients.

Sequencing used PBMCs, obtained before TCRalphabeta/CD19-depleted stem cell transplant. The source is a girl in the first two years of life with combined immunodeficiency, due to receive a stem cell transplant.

Written as DNA, the CDR3 is TGTGCCAGCAGCTTTGGGCAGCCTCTTTTGCGGCGGGATACGCAGTATTTT. Translation gives CASSFGQPLLRRDTQYF. This chain links TRBV27 with TRBJ2-3, with D uncertain. The germline V gene encodes CDR1 MNHEY and CDR2 SMNVEV (reference sequence). The CDR3 loop spans 17 amino acids. V was clipped by 6 bases and J by 6 bases, with 25 bases between them.